These 5 T cell receptor beta chains share one sample of origin, sequenced in a study of molecular identifiers for immune sequencing clone quantification (dated by TCRdb to 2017 to 2018). The library was built by means of PCR. TCRdb lists the instrument as Illumina MiSeq. TCRdb's own reprocessing of the public reads used fastp at Q25 and MiXCR and kept productive beta chains. Identical CDR3 proteins give one entry, which carries the most common genes and DNA. The sample records about 40,000 distinct CDR3 sequences, about a fifth of which are singletons. The ten largest account for roughly 7.1% of the sample. Sequenced material: naive CD8+ T cells from blood, with Jurkat cell RNA spiked in. What this sample's cell subset or site label stands for: FACS-sorted CD8+CD4-CCR7+CD45RA+ naive T cells. The receptors shown here come from a human donor in good health. Some libraries in this study had Jurkat cell RNA spiked in.

The chain links TRBV28 to TRBJ2-1; TRBD1 matches at 9 bases. Germline V lookup: CDR1 MDHEN, CDR2 SYDVKM. V was pared by 8 bases and J by 3 bases, with 8 bases of the junction left unmatched. CDR3 length equals 15 residues. The chain's CDR3 is CASGRTGANYNEQFF. CDR3 bases: TGTGCCAGCGGTAGGACAGGGGCCAACTACAATGAGCAGTTCTTC.

At least ten counts were recorded for this clonotype. The gene calls are TRBV7-9 and TRBJ2-1, with D maybe TRBD2 (6 bases). V lost 6 bases to trimming and J lost 5 bases, with 14 bases between them. Germline-derived CDR1 and CDR2 are SEHNR and FQNEAQ (reference sequence). The CDR3 contains 14 residues. CDR3: CASSSGLFHNEQFF. Here the CDR3 DNA reads TGTGCCAGCAGTTCGGGACTTTTCCACAATGAGCAGTTCTTC.

Ten or more counts support this clonotype. The J gene is TRBJ2-2, the V gene TRBV6-5, with D perhaps TRBD2 (6 bases). From germline, CDR1 is MNHEY and CDR2 SVGAGI. Trimming stripped 0 bases from V and 6 bases from J, with 11 bases between. This CDR3 is 15 amino acids long. The CDR3 DNA reads TGTGCCAGCAGTTACTCGAAAGGAGGGGCCGGGGAGCTGTTTTTT. Its protein is CASSYSKGGAGELFF.

Of note for this clonotype: A read error is possible here, since a much larger clone lies one base away. CDR3 loop: CVSSLSLAYNEQFF. The CDR3 DNA is TGTGTCAGCAGCTTAAGCCTAGCTTACAATGAGCAGTTCTTC. The chain recombines TRBV7-6 with TRBJ2-1; perhaps TRBD2 as D (5 bases). Germline V gene data show CDR1 as SGHVS and CDR2 as FNYEAQ. The CDR3 is 14 amino acids. Full variable domain (missing parts from reference TRBV7-6 and TRBJ2-1): GAGVSQSPRYKVTKRGQDVALRCDPISGHVSLYWYRQALGQGPEFLTYFNYEAQQDKSGLPNDRFSAERPEGSISTLTIQRTEQRDSAMYRCVSSLSLAYNEQFFGPGTRLTVL.

This clonotype was detected ten times or more. The chain carries TRBV9 and TRBJ1-5; no clear D. CDR1 and CDR2 (germline): SGDLS, YYNGEE. The CDR3 has 12 residues. V was clipped by 4 bases and J by 10 bases, with 12 bases between them. The CDR3, as DNA: TGTGCCAGCAGCTCAGGAATGGGACCCCAGCATTTT. Residues: CASSSGMGPQHF.